The 28 T cell receptor beta chains in this list originate from one sample, sequenced in a study of cytomegalovirus exposure and HLA in healthy donors. PCR was performed using 60 Vbeta and 13 Jbeta primers. TCRdb's table, derived via immunoSEQ multiplex PCR, lists solely in-frame clones and lacks some. This sample contains 30,000 to 35,000 clones. The sequencing input was PBMCs. These receptors were taken from a man between 35 and 55 years old in good health and CMV-seronegative.

The chain is built from TRBV19 and TRBJ2-5; TRBD1 is a possible D gene (6 bases). The germline CDR1 and CDR2 sequences are LNHDA and SQIVND (reference sequence). The CDR3 loop spans 15 amino acids. Trimming cost V 3 bases and J 5 bases, with 16 bases left between them. CDR3 in amino acids: CASSITAGDDETQYF. As DNA, the CDR3 is TGTGCCAGTAGTATTACGGCAGGGGATGACGAGACCCAGTACTTC.

The chain joins TRBV9 to TRBJ2-1; 9 bases agree with TRBD2. The germline gives CDR1 SGDLS, CDR2 YYNGEE. With 5 bases clipped from V and 12 bases from J, the junction kept 12 bases outside the gene matches. The CDR3 has 14 residues. This CDR3 is CASSSSGTDSGQFF. In DNA form, the CDR3 reads TGTGCCAGCAGTTCTAGCGGGACCGACTCGGGGCAGTTCTTC.

The chain has TRBV20-1 and TRBJ2-7, with 9 bases that match TRBD1. This CDR3 comprises 11 residues. Germline-derived CDR1 and CDR2 are DFQATT and SNEGSKA (reference sequence). V lost 5 bases, J lost 10 bases, and 6 bases stayed unmatched. The CDR3 DNA sequence: TGCAGTGCTCCCGGGACAGGGAATCAGTACTTC. Residues: CSAPGTGNQYF.

This chain uses TRBV9 with TRBJ2-7, with D perhaps matching TRBD2 (5 bases). The CDR3 covers 14 residues. The V gene lost 0 bases and the J gene lost 7 bases, with 14 bases spanning the gap. CDR1 and CDR2 from the germline V gene are SGDLS and YYNGEE. The CDR3 here is CASSVGTRTGEQYF. The DNA of the CDR3 is TGTGCCAGCAGCGTAGGGACCCGGACGGGAGAGCAGTACTTC.

The chain has TRBV7-3 and TRBJ1-2; the match to TRBD1 covers 8 bases. V gave up 1 base and J gave up 10 bases; unmatched junction bases: 5. The germline V gene encodes CDR1 SGHTA and CDR2 FQGTGA. This CDR3 has 13 residues. As DNA, the CDR3 is TGTGCCAGCAGCTTAAGTACAGGGGGAACCTACACCTTC. Translation gives CASSLSTGGTYTF.

The rearrangement uses TRBV29-1 and TRBJ2-7, with a tentative D call TRBD2 (7 bases). This CDR3 is built from 17 residues. Germline V gene data show CDR1 as SQVTM and CDR2 as ANQGSEA. V was cut by 6 bases and J by 1 base, with 25 bases left in between. The CDR3 is CSVGEGTGPVWSYEQYF. As DNA, the CDR3 is TGCAGCGTCGGGGAGGGAACAGGGCCCGTTTGGTCCTACGAGCAGTACTTC.

The rearrangement joins TRBV7-2 to TRBJ2-7; 9 bases map to TRBD2. V trimming: 1 base; J trimming: 4 bases; junction bases outside the gene matches: 8. Looked up from germline, CDR1 is SGHTA and CDR2 is FQGNSA. The CDR3 runs 16 residues. The CDR3 coding sequence is TGTGCCAGCAGCTTAGTTGCTAGCGGGAAGTTGTACGAGCAGTACTTC. This sequence encodes CASSLVASGKLYEQYF. The complete variable domain, with remaining parts taken from reference TRBV7-2 and TRBJ2-7, reads GAGVSQSPSNKVTEKGKDVELRCDPISGHTALYWYRQSLGQGLEFLIYFQGNSAPDKSGLPSDRFSAERTGGSVSTLTIQRTQQEDSAVYLCASSLVASGKLYEQYFGPGTRLTVT.

The J gene is TRBJ2-1, the V gene TRBV4-2; 9 bases are shared with TRBD2. The CDR3 loop spans 20 amino acids. Germline V gene data show CDR1 as LGHNA and CDR2 as YNFKEQ. Unmatched junction bases numbered 18, after V lost 0 bases and J lost 6 bases. CDR3 coding DNA: TGTGCCAGCAGCCAAGATCGGGCTCTGTGGGTAGCGGGAGCCATCAATGAGCAGTTCTTC. It translates to CASSQDRALWVAGAINEQFF.

The chain joins TRBV5-8 to TRBJ2-2; 7 nucleotides agree with TRBD2. The CDR3 has 14 residues. V shed 5 bases, J shed 8 bases, and the junction held 9 bases outside the gene matches. CDR1 SGHTS and CDR2 YDEGEE come from the germline V gene. DNA of the CDR3: TGTGCCAGCAGGAGAGGGACTAACCAGGGGGAGCTGTTTTTT. The encoded protein is CASRRGTNQGELFF.

The chain employs TRBV28 and TRBJ1-1; 8 bases agree with TRBD1. Germline V gene lookup returns CDR1 MDHEN and CDR2 SYDVKM. The ends lost 1 base at V and 4 bases at J; junction bases unmatched: 2. This CDR3 comprises 14 residues. The DNA for the CDR3 is TGTGCCAGCAGTTTATCACAGGGGGGCACTGAAGCTTTCTTT. This encodes CASSLSQGGTEAFF.

The rearrangement joins TRBV4-2 to TRBJ1-2, with 9 bases aligning to TRBD1. V lost 0 bases and J lost 8; bases outside the gene matches: 10. The CDR3 has 16 amino acids. Germline CDR1 is LGHNA and CDR2 is YNFKEQ. CDR3 amino acids: CASSQDPAGQGRGYTF. The DNA of the CDR3 is TGTGCCAGCAGCCAAGATCCCGCGGGACAGGGTCGGGGCTACACCTTC.

This sequence joins TRBV7-9 and TRBJ2-7, with D possibly matching TRBD2 (5 bases). V lost 5 bases to trimming and J lost 11 bases, with 19 bases between them. The CDR3 contains 13 residues. The germline V gene encodes CDR1 SEHNR and CDR2 FQNEAQ (reference sequence). For the CDR3, the DNA is TGTGCCAGCAGCGTGGATCTAGCTCCCCTAAAGTACTTC. Translation gives CASSVDLAPLKYF.

The rearrangement joins TRBV4-1 to TRBJ1-5; unclear D gene. The V end lost 1 base, the J end lost 0 bases, and 13 bases lay between the germline ends. CDR3 size: 17 residues. Looked up from germline, CDR1 is MGHRA and CDR2 is YSYEKL. Written as DNA, the CDR3 is TGCGCCAGCAGCCAAGGTGGGAGAAGATTTAGCAATCAGCCCCAGCATTTT. Translated: CASSQGGRRFSNQPQHF.

V and J are TRBV5-1 and TRBJ2-7, with D unresolved. The CDR3 has 16 amino acids. Germline CDR1 and CDR2: SGHRS and YFSETQ. Trimming cost V 1 base and J 2 bases, with 16 bases left between them. CDR3 sequence: CASSLPLEASTYEQYF. The CDR3 DNA reads TGCGCCAGCAGCTTGCCGCTAGAGGCTTCCACCTACGAGCAGTACTTC. Looking up the rest from reference TRBV5-1 and TRBJ2-7 gives the full variable domain: KAGVTQTPRYLIKTRGQQVTLSCSPISGHRSVSWYQQTPGQGLQFLFEYFSETQRNKGNFPGRFSGRQFSNSRSEMNVSTLELGDSALYLCASSLPLEASTYEQYFGPGTRLTVT.

The V and J genes are TRBV4-3 and TRBJ2-1, with 14 bases lining up with TRBD2. The junction had 6 bases not matched to a gene; V was cut back by 1 base and J by 7 bases. The CDR3 has 17 amino acids. Per the germline V gene, CDR1 is LGHNA and CDR2 is YSLEER. The CDR3 loop is CASSQAGTSGSANEQFF. In DNA, the CDR3 is TGCGCCAGCAGCCAAGCCGGGACTAGCGGGAGTGCAAATGAGCAGTTCTTC.

This sequence joins TRBV7-9 and TRBJ1-2, with 9 bases fitting TRBD1. From germline, CDR1 is SEHNR and CDR2 FQNEAQ (reference sequence). V lost 5 bases and J lost 3; bases outside the gene matches: 7. The CDR3 has 15 amino acids. The CDR3 DNA follows: TGTGCCAGCAGCCGAGGACAGGGGCCCTACTATGGCTACACCTTC. Translating it yields CASSRGQGPYYGYTF.

The chain recombines TRBV18 with TRBJ1-1, with 7 bases fitting TRBD1. Per germline, CDR1 KGHSH and CDR2 LQKENI. V trimming: 5 bases; J trimming: 0 bases; junction bases outside the gene matches: 3. This CDR3 region has 14 residues. The CDR3 spells CASSTDRMNTEAFF. The CDR3 DNA follows: TGTGCCAGCTCAACGGACAGGATGAACACTGAAGCTTTCTTT.

The gene calls are TRBV19 and TRBJ2-7; possibly TRBD2 for D (5 bases). The CDR3 length is 15 residues. The V end was cut by 3 bases, the J end by 7 bases, with 19 bases between. The germline CDR1 and CDR2 sequences are LNHDA and SQIVND (reference sequence). CDR3 sequence: CASSMGLTPTGEQYF. The CDR3 DNA follows: TGTGCCAGTAGTATGGGTCTGACCCCCACGGGGGAGCAGTACTTC.

The chain links TRBV30 to TRBJ1-6, with D possibly matching TRBD1 (6 bases). V was trimmed by 3 bases and J by 7 bases, leaving 22 bases between them. Germline loops: CDR1 GTSNPN, CDR2 SVGIG (reference sequence). This CDR3 spans 17 amino acids. The CDR3 DNA reads TGTGCCTGGAGATTCTACAGGGAACTGTGGGACAATTCACCCCTCCACTTT. It is translated as CAWRFYRELWDNSPLHF.

The J gene is TRBJ2-5, the V gene TRBV5-1, with D tentatively TRBD2 (5 bases). The CDR3 has 13 residues. Trimming pared 4 bases from V and 4 bases from J, leaving 11 bases between. From germline, CDR1 is SGHRS and CDR2 YFSETQ. As DNA, the CDR3 is TGCGCCAGCAGCACATGGACTGTAGAGACCCAGTACTTC. Its protein is CASSTWTVETQYF.

Turning to this clone: One end of the junction fails to match germline, which may point to a read error. The chain is built from TRBV5-6 and TRBJ1-6; 7 bases are shared with TRBD1. Per the germline V gene, CDR1 is SGHDT and CDR2 is YYEEEE. The CDR3 is made up of 16 amino acids. The CDR3 sequence: CASSFWAGGGNSPLHF. The CDR3 region has the DNA TGTGCCAGCAGCTTCTGGGCAGGGGGTGGTAATTCACCCCTACACTTT.

This sequence joins TRBV30 and TRBJ1-5; the D gene is possibly TRBD1 (6 bases). The CDR3 contains 15 residues. CDR1 and CDR2 from the germline V gene are GTSNPN and SVGIG (reference sequence). V was trimmed by 0 bases and J by 6 bases, leaving 15 bases between them. The CDR3 protein is CAWSVSGGASQPQHF. The CDR3 region has the DNA TGTGCCTGGAGTGTTTCGGGGGGGGCGAGTCAGCCCCAGCATTTT.

This chain connects TRBV4-1 to TRBJ1-1, with D possibly TRBD1 on 6 matching bases. The V end was cut by 3 bases, the J end by 0 bases, with 14 bases between. CDR3 length equals 16 residues. CDR1 is MGHRA and CDR2 is YSYEKL in the germline V gene. This CDR3 reads CASSHTPGHMNTEAFF. CDR3 sequence (DNA): TGCGCCAGCAGCCATACCCCGGGACATATGAACACTGAAGCTTTCTTT.

The chain links TRBV5-1 to TRBJ2-7; 12 bases align to TRBD2. Germline CDR1 and CDR2: SGHRS and YFSETQ. The CDR3 is 14 amino acids. With V trimmed by 7 bases and J by 6 bases, 8 bases remained unmatched. CDR3 DNA sequence: TGCGCCAGCTCGCGGACTAGCGGGATGATCGAGCAGTACTTC. This translates into CASSRTSGMIEQYF.

This chain joins TRBV5-1 and TRBJ2-7, with TRBD2 matching over 10 bases. V was pared by 1 base and J by 4 bases, with 8 bases of the junction left unmatched. The germline CDR1 and CDR2 sequences are SGHRS and YFSETQ. CDR3 length equals 16 residues. This CDR3 reads CASSLNPSGSSYEQYF. The CDR3 bases are TGCGCCAGCAGCTTGAATCCTAGCGGGAGTTCTTACGAGCAGTACTTC.

This chain uses TRBV5-6 with TRBJ1-3; a possible D gene is TRBD1 (5 bases). Trimming pared 1 base from V and 4 bases from J, leaving 12 bases between. This CDR3 contains 15 residues. Germline CDR1 SGHDT, CDR2 YYEEEE. CDR3 sequence reads: CASSLWGDPGNTIYF. The CDR3 DNA is TGTGCCAGCAGCTTGTGGGGGGATCCCGGAAACACCATATATTTT.

V is TRBV25-1 and J is TRBJ2-7, with D tentatively TRBD1 (6 bases). The length of the CDR3 is 15 residues. Trimming took off 1 base at V and 2 bases at J, with 12 bases between the two ends. In germline, CDR1 is MGHDK, CDR2 SYGVNS. CDR3 DNA: TGTGCCAGCAGTGAATCCGGGACACCCCCCTACGAGCAGTACTTC. Amino acid sequence: CASSESGTPPYEQYF.

The chain is built from TRBV19 and TRBJ2-5; D uncertain. There are 13 residues in the CDR3. Germline assignment: CDR1 LNHDA and CDR2 SQIVND (reference sequence). V was shortened by 4 bases and J by 4 bases, with 10 bases between the two germline ends. The CDR3 here is CASSTGLAETQYF. The CDR3 bases are TGTGCCAGTAGTACGGGTTTAGCAGAGACCCAGTACTTC.